These 14 T cell receptor beta chains were all obtained from the same sample, sequenced in a study of beta chain features in type 1 diabetes (dated by TCRdb to the late 2010s). The library was obtained by the immunoSEQ multiplex PCR assay. All of the isolated RNA was reverse transcribed with the High Capacity cDNA Reverse Transcription Kit, so expressed TCRB transcripts were sequenced. TCRdb holds this immuneACCESS table with in-frame rearrangements only. Some clones are missing; in checked studies, unresolved V genes explain under half, and the rest has no known cause. The sample data list 60,000 or so clones, and 59% of these were observed just once. About 2% of the sample rests with the top ten. Input material: Tregs from blood. What the cell subset or site label conveys for this sample: regulatory CD4+ T cells. The origin of the receptors is a woman aged 18 to 35 in good health.

The chain has TRBV7-9 and TRBJ1-4; the D is unclear. Germline-derived CDR1 and CDR2 are SEHNR and FQNEAQ (reference sequence). CDR3 length: 13 residues. V was shortened by 3 bases and J by 8 bases, with 10 bases between the two germline ends. The chain's CDR3 is CASSFGGREKLFF. The CDR3 DNA reads as TGTGCCAGCAGCTTTGGCGGGAGGGAAAAACTGTTTTTT.

The rearrangement uses TRBV29-1 and TRBJ1-2; possibly TRBD1 for D (6 bases). CDR1 and CDR2 (germline): SQVTM, ANQGSEA. The CDR3 has 13 amino acids. The germline V and J ends were trimmed by 5 bases and 3 bases, with 13 bases remaining between them. This CDR3 is CSVTGFRDYGYTF. The CDR3 nucleotides are TGCAGCGTTACAGGGTTTCGGGACTATGGCTACACCTTC.

The chain combines TRBV6-5 with TRBJ1-1; TRBD1 might be the D (6 bases). Trimming cost V 2 bases and J 4 bases, with 8 bases left between them. CDR3 length equals 13 residues. CDR1 and CDR2 (germline): MNHEY, SVGAGI. The CDR3 DNA is TGTGCCAGCAGTTACGACAGGTTCACTGAAGCTTTCTTT. This gives the protein CASSYDRFTEAFF.

The J gene is TRBJ2-3, the V gene TRBV6-5; 11 nucleotides agree with TRBD2. The V gene end was trimmed by 6 bases and the J gene end by 11 bases; junction bases not matched to a gene: 4. CDR1 and CDR2 from the germline V gene are MNHEY and SVGAGI. The CDR3 has 12 residues. The CDR3 sequence is CASRPLAGGQYF. CDR3 coding DNA: TGTGCCAGCAGGCCTCTAGCGGGGGGGCAGTATTTT.

CDR3 protein: CASSFRSRDTEAFF. CDR3 in DNA: TGCGCCAGCAGCTTTCGATCCAGGGACACTGAAGCTTTCTTT. This sequence joins TRBV5-1 and TRBJ1-1; the D gene is possibly TRBD1 (5 bases). This CDR3 region has 14 residues. Deletions cut 2 bases from V and 3 bases from J, with 11 bases between. Germline V CDR1 and CDR2: SGHRS, YFSETQ.

This clone has more than one count but fewer than ten. The CDR3 DNA follows: TGTGCCTGGAGTCCCCCCGGGACACTCCAAGAGACCCAGTACTTC. Protein: CAWSPPGTLQETQYF. This chain uses TRBV30 with TRBJ2-5, with D perhaps TRBD1 (6 bases). Germline loops: CDR1 GTSNPN, CDR2 SVGIG (reference sequence). There are 15 residues in the CDR3. V gave up 2 bases and J gave up 1 base, with 14 bases separating them.

CDR3 nucleotides: TGTGCCAGCAGCCTAGCGGGGGGCAATGAGCAGTTCTTC. Translation: CASSLAGGNEQFF. The chain employs TRBV7-3 and TRBJ2-1, with 11 bases matching TRBD2. V lost 5 bases to trimming and J lost 6 bases; unmatched junction nucleotides: 0. This CDR3 has 13 residues. CDR1 and CDR2 (germline): SGHTA, FQGTGA. The full variable domain, in which reference TRBV7-3 and TRBJ2-1 provide the parts outside the CDR3, is GAGVSQTPSNKVTEKGKYVELRCDPISGHTALYWYRQSLGQGPEFLIYFQGTGAADDSGLPNDRFFAVRPEGSVSTLKIQRTERGDSAVYLCASSLAGGNEQFFGPGTRLTVL.

This clone was detected only a few times. This chain's CDR3 is CAISDQGGRSNYEQYF. The CDR3 DNA is TGTGCCATCAGTGACCAGGGAGGGCGTAGTAACTACGAGCAGTACTTC. The chain links TRBV10-3 to TRBJ2-7; 7 bases fit TRBD2. This CDR3 has 16 residues. V gave up 3 bases and J gave up 3 bases; unmatched junction bases: 11. Per the germline V gene, CDR1 is ENHRY and CDR2 is SYGVKD.

This sequence joins TRBV5-1 and TRBJ1-2; D gene uncertain. Per germline, CDR1 SGHRS and CDR2 YFSETQ. The CDR3 is 13 residues long. V lost 0 bases to trimming and J lost 0 bases, with 3 bases between them. The CDR3 sequence: CASSLDSNYGYTF. For the CDR3, the DNA is TGCGCCAGCAGCTTGGACTCTAACTATGGCTACACCTTC. Drawing the rest from reference TRBV5-1 and TRBJ1-2, the complete variable domain is KAGVTQTPRYLIKTRGQQVTLSCSPISGHRSVSWYQQTPGQGLQFLFEYFSETQRNKGNFPGRFSGRQFSNSRSEMNVSTLELGDSALYLCASSLDSNYGYTFGSGTRLTVV.

The chain couples TRBV9 to TRBJ2-2; D is ambiguous. The CDR3 contains 14 residues. Trimming removed 0 bases at V and 6 bases at J, with 9 bases between. Germline-derived CDR1 and CDR2 are SGDLS and YYNGEE. CDR3 DNA sequence: TGTGCCAGCAGCGTAGGAGGAAGATCCGGGGAGCTGTTTTTT. Protein product: CASSVGGRSGELFF. Variable domain in full (rest from reference TRBV9 and TRBJ2-2): DSGVTQTPKHLITATGQRVTLRCSPRSGDLSVYWYQQSLDQGLQFLIQYYNGEERAKGNILERFSAQQFPDLHSELNLSSLELGDSALYFCASSVGGRSGELFFGEGSRLTVL.

This clone has more than one count but fewer than ten. The chain is built from TRBV29-1 and TRBJ1-5; tentative D call: TRBD1 (6 bases). Deletions cut 6 bases from V and 9 bases from J, with 15 bases between. CDR1 is SQVTM, CDR2 ANQGSEA, per germline. This CDR3 has 12 residues. CDR3 bases: TGCAGCGTCCAATGGGGGGGCGGGCCCCAGCATTTT. The encoded protein is CSVQWGGGPQHF.

V gene TRBV7-9 combines with J gene TRBJ2-1; 7 bases fit TRBD2. With 0 bases clipped from V and 6 bases from J, the junction kept 5 bases outside the gene matches. Germline V gives CDR1 SEHNR, CDR2 FQNEAQ (reference sequence). This CDR3 region has 15 residues. The CDR3 here is CASSLAGGPLNEQFF. The DNA of the CDR3 is TGTGCCAGCAGCTTAGCGGGAGGGCCCCTCAATGAGCAGTTCTTC.

The chain combines TRBV6-6 with TRBJ2-7; 11 positions agree with TRBD2. With V trimmed by 2 bases and J by 5 bases, 5 bases remained unmatched. The length of the CDR3 is 15 residues. Germline loops: CDR1 MNHNY, CDR2 SVGAGI (reference sequence). CDR3 DNA sequence: TGTGCCAGCAGTTACCTAGCGGGAGGTTATAACGAGCAGTACTTC. Translation: CASSYLAGGYNEQYF.

The chain joins TRBV5-1 to TRBJ1-1, with D hard to call. This CDR3 region has 15 residues. In germline, CDR1 is SGHRS, CDR2 YFSETQ. Trimming removed 0 bases at V and 4 bases at J, with 13 bases between. The CDR3 sequence: CASSLVPGRGTEAFF. CDR3 nucleotide sequence: TGCGCCAGCAGCTTGGTCCCGGGCCGGGGCACTGAAGCTTTCTTT.